The 6 T cell receptor beta chains presented below share a single source sample, sequenced in a study of human T cells and chemical hapten exposure. The time point denotes: patch test 1, 2 weeks after DPC sensitization. Treatment described: therapeutic diphenylcyclopropenone sensitization with weekly scalp DPC. A single record per CDR3 protein comes from TCRdb applying MiXCR to the RACE reads. The sample yields roughly 180,000 distinct CDR3 sequences, about 22% seen once. The material was whole blood, obtained in connection with sensitization to the hapten diphenylcyclopropenone (DPC). These receptors originate from a woman aged 45-65 years with alopecia areata. Some clones in this sample may be carry-over from other donors' samples.

J is TRBJ2-2 and V is TRBV7-8; the match to TRBD2 covers 11 bases. The V gene's germline CDR1 is SGHVS and CDR2 FQNEAQ. The CDR3 is made up of 17 amino acids. V dropped 5 bases and J dropped 9; count of bases not matched to a gene: 14. CDR3 sequence reads: CASSPPSVAGGHRELFF. The CDR3 coding sequence is TGTGCCAGCAGCCCCCCCAGCGTAGCGGGAGGGCACCGGGAGCTGTTTTTT.

This clonotype was found a few times. The chain uses TRBV10-3 and TRBJ2-3; TRBD1 matches 7 bases. CDR1 and CDR2 (germline): ENHRY, SYGVKD. There are 14 residues in the CDR3. Unmatched junction bases numbered 5, after V lost 5 bases and J lost 3 bases. CDR3 sequence (DNA): TGTGCCATCAGTACGGGACAGTCGACAGATACGCAGTATTTT. Its translation: CAISTGQSTDTQYF.

The chain carries TRBV29-1 and TRBJ2-2, with TRBD2 matching 8 bases. Trimming took 5 bases from V and 1 from J; bases not matched to a gene: 9. Germline V CDR1 and CDR2: SQVTM, ANQGSEA. The CDR3 is made up of 16 amino acids. CDR3 residues: CSVPRSSGRNTGELFF. In DNA, the CDR3 is TGCAGCGTTCCCCGCTCCAGCGGGAGGAACACCGGGGAGCTGTTTTTT.

The chain links TRBV20-1 to TRBJ2-7; 10 bases map to TRBD2. Looked up from germline, CDR1 is DFQATT and CDR2 is SNEGSKA (reference sequence). This CDR3 is 15 amino acids long. J gave up 4 bases and V 0 bases, and 6 bases lay outside the gene matches. The CDR3 DNA is TGCAGTGCTAGAGATCCTAGCGGGAGTCTATACGAGCAGTACTTC. It encodes CSARDPSGSLYEQYF.

The sample holds many counts of this clonotype. This chain links TRBV7-2 with TRBJ2-3, with D possibly TRBD2 on 5 matching bases. In germline, CDR1 is SGHTA, CDR2 FQGNSA. V lost 7 bases and J lost 2, with 10 bases in between. The CDR3 consists of 13 residues. CDR3 residues: CASIAGHTDTQYF. The DNA for the CDR3 is TGTGCCAGCATCGCGGGCCACACAGATACGCAGTATTTT.

The V and J genes are TRBV7-8 and TRBJ2-2; D is perhaps TRBD1 (5 bases). The V end was cut by 5 bases, the J end by 7 bases, with 11 bases between. Germline lookup yields CDR1 SGHVS and CDR2 FQNEAQ. This CDR3 is 13 amino acids long. The CDR3 nucleotides are TGTGCCAGCAGCCAGAGACAGAACGGGGAGCTGTTTTTT. Translation: CASSQRQNGELFF.